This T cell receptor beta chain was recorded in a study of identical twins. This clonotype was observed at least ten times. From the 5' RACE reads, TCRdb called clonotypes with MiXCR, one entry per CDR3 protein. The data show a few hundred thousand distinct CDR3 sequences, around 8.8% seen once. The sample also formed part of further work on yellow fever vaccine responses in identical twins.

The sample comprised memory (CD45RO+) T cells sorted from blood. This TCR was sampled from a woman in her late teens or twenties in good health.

The CDR3 here is CASSPGTGVRETQYF. The CDR3 bases are TGTGCCAGCTCACCAGGTACAGGAGTTCGGGAGACCCAGTACTTC. The chain links TRBV18 to TRBJ2-5, with a possible D match to TRBD1 (5 bases). The CDR3 has 15 residues. V lost 2 bases, J lost 5 bases, and 15 bases lay in between. Germline CDR1 KGHSH, CDR2 LQKENI.